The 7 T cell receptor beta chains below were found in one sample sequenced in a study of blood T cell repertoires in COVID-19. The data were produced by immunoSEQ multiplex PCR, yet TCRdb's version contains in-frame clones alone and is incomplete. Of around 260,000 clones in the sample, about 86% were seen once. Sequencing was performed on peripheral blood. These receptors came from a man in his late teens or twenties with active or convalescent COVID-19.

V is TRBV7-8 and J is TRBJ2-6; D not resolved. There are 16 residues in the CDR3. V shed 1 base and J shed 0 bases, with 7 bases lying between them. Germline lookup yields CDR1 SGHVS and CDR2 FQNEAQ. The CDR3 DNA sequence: TGTGCCAGCAGCTTAGAGTCGCGCTCTGGGGCCAACGTCCTGACTTTC. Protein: CASSLESRSGANVLTF.

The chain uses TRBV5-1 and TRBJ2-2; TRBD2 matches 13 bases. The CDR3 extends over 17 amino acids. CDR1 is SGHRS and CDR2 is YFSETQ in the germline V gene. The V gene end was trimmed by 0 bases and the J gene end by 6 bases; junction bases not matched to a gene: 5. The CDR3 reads CASSLAGTSGIPGELFF. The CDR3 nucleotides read TGCGCCAGCAGCTTGGCGGGGACTAGCGGGATCCCCGGGGAGCTGTTTTTT.

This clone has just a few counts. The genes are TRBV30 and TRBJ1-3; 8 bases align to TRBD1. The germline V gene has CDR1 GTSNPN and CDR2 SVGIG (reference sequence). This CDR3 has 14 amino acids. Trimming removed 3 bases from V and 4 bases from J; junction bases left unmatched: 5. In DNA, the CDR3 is TGTGCCTGGAGCCAGGGGGCGCAGGGAAACACCATATATTTT. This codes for CAWSQGAQGNTIYF.

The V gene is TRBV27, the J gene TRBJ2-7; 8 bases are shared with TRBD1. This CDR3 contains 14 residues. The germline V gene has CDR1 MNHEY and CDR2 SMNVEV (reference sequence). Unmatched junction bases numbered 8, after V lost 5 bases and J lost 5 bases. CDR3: CASSKDRVPHEQYF. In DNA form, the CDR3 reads TGTGCCAGCAGTAAGGACAGGGTCCCCCACGAGCAGTACTTC.

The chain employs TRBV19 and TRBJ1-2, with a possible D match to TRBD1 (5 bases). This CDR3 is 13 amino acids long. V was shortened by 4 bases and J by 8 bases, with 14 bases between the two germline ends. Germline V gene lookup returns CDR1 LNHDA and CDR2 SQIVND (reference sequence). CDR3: CASSTTGEGGYTF. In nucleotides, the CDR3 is TGTGCCAGTAGTACCACGGGGGAGGGCGGCTACACCTTC.

CDR3 DNA: TGTGCCAGCAGTGATCGAGGGTCTGTTTTTCTTAACTATGGCTACACCTTC. Protein: CASSDRGSVFLNYGYTF. The chain is built from TRBV2 and TRBJ1-2; no clear D gene. The germline V gene encodes CDR1 SNHLY and CDR2 FYNNEI. V was pared by 3 bases and J by 1 base, with 18 bases between. The CDR3 is 17 residues long.

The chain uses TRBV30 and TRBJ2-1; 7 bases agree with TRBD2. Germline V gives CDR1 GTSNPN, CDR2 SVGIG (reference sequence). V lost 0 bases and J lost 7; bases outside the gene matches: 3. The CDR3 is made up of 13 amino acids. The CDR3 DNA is TGTGCCTGGAGTGTTTCCGGGGGGAATGAGCAGTTCTTC. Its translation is CAWSVSGGNEQFF.